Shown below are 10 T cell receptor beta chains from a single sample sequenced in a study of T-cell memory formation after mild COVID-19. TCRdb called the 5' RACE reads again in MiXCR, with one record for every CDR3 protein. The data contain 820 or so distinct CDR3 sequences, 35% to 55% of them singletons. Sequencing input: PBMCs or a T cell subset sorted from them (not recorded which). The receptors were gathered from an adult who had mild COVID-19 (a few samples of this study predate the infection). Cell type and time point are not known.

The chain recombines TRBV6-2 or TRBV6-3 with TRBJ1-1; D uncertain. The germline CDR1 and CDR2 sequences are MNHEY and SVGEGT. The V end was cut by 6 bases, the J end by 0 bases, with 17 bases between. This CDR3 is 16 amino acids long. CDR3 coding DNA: TGTGCCAGCAGGGCCGCCCTTGGGGTCCTGAACACTGAAGCTTTCTTT. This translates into CASRAALGVLNTEAFF.

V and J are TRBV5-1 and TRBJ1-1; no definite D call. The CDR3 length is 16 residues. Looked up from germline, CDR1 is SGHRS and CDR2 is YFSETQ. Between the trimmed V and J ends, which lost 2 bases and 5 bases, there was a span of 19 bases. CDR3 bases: TGCGCCAGCAGCTTACCCAGTTGGGCTCCGGGGACTGAAGCTTTCTTT. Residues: CASSLPSWAPGTEAFF.

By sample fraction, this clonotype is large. CDR3 bases: TGTGCCAGCAGTGCCTACAGGGAGGAGCAGTTCTTC. Protein: CASSAYREEQFF. The chain is built from TRBV6-6 and TRBJ2-1; D might be TRBD1 (6 bases). The CDR3 extends over 12 amino acids. CDR1 is MNHNY and CDR2 is SVGAGI in the germline V gene (reference sequence). The V end lost 5 bases, the J end lost 10 bases, and 12 bases lay between the germline ends.

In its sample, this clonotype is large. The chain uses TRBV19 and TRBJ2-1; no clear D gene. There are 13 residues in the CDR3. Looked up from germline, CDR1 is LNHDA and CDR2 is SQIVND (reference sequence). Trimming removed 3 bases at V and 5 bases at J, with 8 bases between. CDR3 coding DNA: TGTGCCAGTAGTATTCTGCTGCACAATGAGCAGTTCTTC. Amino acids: CASSILLHNEQFF.

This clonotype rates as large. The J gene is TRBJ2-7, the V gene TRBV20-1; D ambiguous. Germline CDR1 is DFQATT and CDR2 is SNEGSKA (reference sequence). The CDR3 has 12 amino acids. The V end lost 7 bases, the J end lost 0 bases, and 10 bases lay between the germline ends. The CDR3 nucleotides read TGCAGTGGTAGGGAATACTCCTACGAGCAGTACTTC. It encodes CSGREYSYEQYF.

The chain's CDR3 is CASSAAGDNEQFF. CDR3 in DNA: TGTGCCAGCAGCGCAGCGGGGGACAATGAGCAGTTCTTC. This chain links TRBV7-9 with TRBJ2-1; 8 bases align to TRBD2. The CDR3 contains 13 residues. Germline CDR1 and CDR2: SEHNR and FQNEAQ (reference sequence). The V gene end was trimmed by 5 bases and the J gene end by 5 bases; junction bases not matched to a gene: 2.

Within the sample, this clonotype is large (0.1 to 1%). This CDR3 is CATSISRANYEQYF. The CDR3 bases are TGTGCCACCAGCATCTCCAGGGCGAACTACGAGCAGTACTTC. V is TRBV15 and J is TRBJ2-7, with D possibly TRBD1 on 5 matching bases. With 4 bases removed from V and 3 bases from J, the gap between germline ends came to 13 bases. CDR3 length equals 14 residues. Germline V CDR1 and CDR2: LNHNV, YYDKDF (reference sequence).

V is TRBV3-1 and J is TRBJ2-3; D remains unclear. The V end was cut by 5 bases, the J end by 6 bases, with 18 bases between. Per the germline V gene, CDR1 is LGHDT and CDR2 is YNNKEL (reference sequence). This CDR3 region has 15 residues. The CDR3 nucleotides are TGTGCCAGCAGCTTCGCGGCCAACTTTGGGGATACGCAGTATTTT. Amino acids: CASSFAANFGDTQYF.

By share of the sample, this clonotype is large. The CDR3 spells CASSLQDRAGGYTF. CDR3 DNA sequence: TGTGCCAGCAGTTTGCAGGACAGGGCTGGAGGCTACACCTTC. This chain links TRBV12-3 or TRBV12-4 with TRBJ1-2; 8 bases line up with TRBD1. CDR3 size: 14 residues. V shed 3 bases, J shed 8 bases, and the junction held 8 bases outside the gene matches.

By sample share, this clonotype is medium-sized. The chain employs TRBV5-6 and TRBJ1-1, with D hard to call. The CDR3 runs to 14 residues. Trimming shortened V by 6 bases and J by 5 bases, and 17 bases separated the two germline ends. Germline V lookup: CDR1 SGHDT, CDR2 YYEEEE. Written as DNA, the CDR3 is TGTGCCAGCAACTTAGGCTGGGGAAGTACTGAAGCTTTCTTT. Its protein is CASNLGWGSTEAFF. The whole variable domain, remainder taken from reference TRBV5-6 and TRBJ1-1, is DAGVTQSPTHLIKTRGQQVTLRCSPKSGHDTVSWYQQALGQGPQFIFQYYEEEERQRGNFPDRFSGHQFPNYSSELNVNALLLGDSALYLCASNLGWGSTEAFFGQGTRLTVV.